Listed below are T cell receptor beta chains from one sample, sequenced in a study of blood T cell repertoires in COVID-19. Data came from immunoSEQ multiplex PCR; TCRdb stores just in-frame clones and leaves some out. The sample has 60,000 to 70,000 clones, approximately 82% seen once. Material for sequencing was peripheral blood. The origin of the receptors is a man aged 55 to 69 with acute or convalescent COVID-19. Both conserved end residues are part of each CDR3. Each record gives: J gene, D gene, V gene, clone size, CDR3 DNA, CDR3 protein. A D gene is named only where the DNA matches it firmly. Expanded clones are given a class, and other clones once, few, many or no size at all.

j_call: TRBJ2-4
d_call: -
v_call: TRBV10-1
clone_size: -
cdr3_nt: TGCGCCAGCAAGGGGAACATTCAGTACTTC
cdr3_aa: CASKGNIQYF

j_call: TRBJ2-7
d_call: -
v_call: TRBV4-1
clone_size: few
cdr3_nt: TGCGCCAGCAGCCAAGTAAACTACGAGCAGTACTTC
cdr3_aa: CASSQVNYEQYF

j_call: TRBJ2-3
d_call: -
v_call: TRBV27
clone_size: -
cdr3_nt: TGTGCCAGCAGGACCCGGGAGACGCAGTATTTT
cdr3_aa: CASRTRETQYF

j_call: TRBJ1-6
d_call: -
v_call: TRBV11-2
clone_size: -
cdr3_nt: TGTGCCAGCAGCTTAACCCGGCCAGGGAATTCACCCCTCCACTTT
cdr3_aa: CASSLTRPGNSPLHF

j_call: TRBJ1-2
d_call: -
v_call: TRBV7-8
clone_size: -
cdr3_nt: TGTGCCAGCAGCCCTGACAGAGACTATGGCTACACCTTC
cdr3_aa: CASSPDRDYGYTF

j_call: TRBJ2-7
d_call: -
v_call: TRBV6-2/TRBV6-3
clone_size: -
cdr3_nt: TGTGCCAGCAGTTACCCACGGACGGGGGGCAACGAGCAGTACTTC
cdr3_aa: CASSYPRTGGNEQYF

j_call: TRBJ2-7
d_call: -
v_call: TRBV7-9
clone_size: -
cdr3_nt: TGTGCCAGCAGCTTAGGGGGGGACGAGCAGTACTTC
cdr3_aa: CASSLGGDEQYF

j_call: TRBJ1-3
d_call: -
v_call: TRBV7-2
clone_size: -
cdr3_nt: TGTGCCAGCAGCTTACGGACTCCTAGGGGAAACACCATATATTTT
cdr3_aa: CASSLRTPRGNTIYF

j_call: TRBJ1-1
d_call: TRBD1
v_call: TRBV2
clone_size: -
cdr3_nt: TGTGCCAGCATTGAAGGACAGGGAACTTTCTTT
cdr3_aa: CASIEGQGTFF

j_call: TRBJ2-7
d_call: -
v_call: TRBV1
clone_size: -
cdr3_nt: TGCACCAGCAGCCAAGAGAGGGACAGTGCGCCCTACGAGCAGTACTTC
cdr3_aa: CTSSQERDSAPYEQYF

j_call: TRBJ2-1
d_call: -
v_call: TRBV29-1
clone_size: -
cdr3_nt: TGCAGCGTTGGAGGCAATGAGCAGTTCTTC
cdr3_aa: CSVGGNEQFF

j_call: TRBJ1-5
d_call: TRBD1
v_call: TRBV15
clone_size: -
cdr3_nt: TGTGCCACCAGCCCTGAAACAGGGGAGAGTCAGCCCCAGCATTTT
cdr3_aa: CATSPETGESQPQHF

j_call: TRBJ1-6
d_call: -
v_call: TRBV10-3
clone_size: -
cdr3_nt: TGTGCCATCAGTGAGTCTCAGGAGGGTTCACCCCTCCACTTT
cdr3_aa: CAISESQEGSPLHF

j_call: TRBJ1-2
d_call: TRBD1
v_call: TRBV4-3
clone_size: -
cdr3_nt: TGCGCCAGCAGCTCTCACCGGGACAGCCACTATGGCTACACCTTC
cdr3_aa: CASSSHRDSHYGYTF

j_call: TRBJ2-1
d_call: -
v_call: TRBV3-1/TRBV3-2
clone_size: -
cdr3_nt: TGTGCCAGCAGCCACCTTCACAATGAGCAGTTCTTC
cdr3_aa: CASSHLHNEQFF

j_call: TRBJ2-5
d_call: -
v_call: TRBV7-7
clone_size: -
cdr3_nt: TGTGCCAGCAGCTTAGGGGCAGCCCAAGAGACCCAGTACTTC
cdr3_aa: CASSLGAAQETQYF